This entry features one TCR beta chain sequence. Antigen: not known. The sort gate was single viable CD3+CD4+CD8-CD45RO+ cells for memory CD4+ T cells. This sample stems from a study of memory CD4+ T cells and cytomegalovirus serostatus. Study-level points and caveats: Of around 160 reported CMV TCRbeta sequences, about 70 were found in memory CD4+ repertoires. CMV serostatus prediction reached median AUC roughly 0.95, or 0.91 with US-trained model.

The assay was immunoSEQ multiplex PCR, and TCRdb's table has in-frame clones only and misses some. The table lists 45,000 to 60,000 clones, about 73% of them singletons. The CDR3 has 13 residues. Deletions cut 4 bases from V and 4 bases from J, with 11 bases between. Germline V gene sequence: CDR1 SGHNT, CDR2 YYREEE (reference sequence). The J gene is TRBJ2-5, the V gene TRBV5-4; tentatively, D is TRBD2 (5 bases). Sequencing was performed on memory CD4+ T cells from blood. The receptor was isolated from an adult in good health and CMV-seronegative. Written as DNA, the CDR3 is TGTGCCAGCAGCCCACCTCTAGCAGAGACCCAGTACTTC. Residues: CASSPPLAETQYF.